These 14 T cell receptor beta chains came from one sample sequenced in a study of neurological immune-mediated disorders. Time point specified: technical triplicate 2. Via MiXCR, TCRdb re-called the 5' RACE reads, giving one row per CDR3 protein. The repertoire has about 31,000 distinct CDR3 sequences, 10% to 15% of them found once; the top ten carry approximately 5.4%. The sample taken for sequencing was CD4+ T cells from blood. The receptors were gathered from a female donor with HTLV-1-associated myelopathy (HAM/TSP).

This clonotype was seen repeatedly, ten times or more. The V and J genes are TRBV12-3 or TRBV12-4 and TRBJ1-1; D call uncertain. CDR3 length equals 15 residues. The germline V and J ends were trimmed by 4 bases and 0 bases, with 12 bases remaining between them. The CDR3 DNA reads as TGTGCCAGCAGTTCTGTGTCGATCATGAACACTGAAGCTTTCTTT. This translates into CASSSVSIMNTEAFF.

By share of the sample, this clonotype is medium-sized (0.01 to 0.1%). CDR3 region: CASNSLGTDTQYF. The DNA of the CDR3 is TGTGCCAGCAACTCGTTGGGCACAGATACGCAGTATTTT. V usage is TRBV5-5 and J usage is TRBJ2-3, with D unresolved. The CDR3 runs 13 residues. The ends were cut back, 6 bases at V and 1 base at J, with 9 bases in the middle. The germline V gene encodes CDR1 SGHKS and CDR2 YYEKEE (reference sequence).

This clonotype appeared a single time. A read error may account for a junction end that differs from germline. V and J are TRBV18 and TRBJ2-5, with D unresolved. In germline, CDR1 is KGHSH, CDR2 LQKENI. CDR3 length: 11 amino acids. The CDR3 loop is CARSPQETQYF. CDR3 nucleotide sequence: TGTGCCAGATCACCGCAAGAGACCCAGTACTTC.

The rearrangement links TRBV6-1 to TRBJ1-5, with D possibly TRBD1 on 6 matching bases. V was clipped by 2 bases and J by 0 bases, with 17 bases between them. CDR1 is MNHNS and CDR2 is SASEGT in the germline V gene. This CDR3 has 18 amino acids. CDR3 amino acids: CASSEIGEGDYSNQPQHF. Here the CDR3 DNA reads TGTGCCAGCAGTGAAATAGGCGAGGGGGATTATAGCAATCAGCCCCAGCATTTT.

The chain joins TRBV6-1 to TRBJ2-2; D gene ambiguous. The ends were cut back, 7 bases at V and 6 bases at J, with 9 bases in the middle. This CDR3 contains 12 residues. Germline V gives CDR1 MNHNS, CDR2 SASEGT. The CDR3 spells CASKSPPGELFF. CDR3 coding DNA: TGTGCCAGCAAGTCCCCCCCCGGGGAGCTGTTTTTT.

The rearrangement joins TRBV6-2 or TRBV6-3 to TRBJ1-5; D remains ambiguous. The CDR3 length is 17 residues. Germline CDR1 MNHEY, CDR2 SVGEGT. V was trimmed by 6 bases and J by 0 bases, leaving 18 bases between them. CDR3 nucleotide sequence: TGTGCCAGCAGCATCGATGCGATTTTGGTTAGCAATCAGCCCCAGCATTTT. The encoded protein is CASSIDAILVSNQPQHF.

In its sample, this clonotype was seen many times. The chain is built from TRBV5-1 and TRBJ2-2; 8 bases match TRBD1. The ends lost 4 bases at V and 3 bases at J; junction bases unmatched: 2. This CDR3 is 14 amino acids long. Germline V lookup: CDR1 SGHRS, CDR2 YFSETQ. The CDR3: CASSAGQDTGELFF. The DNA for the CDR3 is TGCGCCAGCAGCGCGGGACAGGACACCGGGGAGCTGTTTTTT. The variable domain in full, with the rest retrieved from reference TRBV5-1 and TRBJ2-2, is KAGVTQTPRYLIKTRGQQVTLSCSPISGHRSVSWYQQTPGQGLQFLFEYFSETQRNKGNFPGRFSGRQFSNSRSEMNVSTLELGDSALYLCASSAGQDTGELFFGEGSRLTVL.

This clonotype was seen ten or more times. The chain recombines TRBV19 with TRBJ1-2; 9 bases are a match to TRBD1. V gave up 5 bases and J gave up 7 bases; unmatched junction bases: 5. In germline, CDR1 is LNHDA, CDR2 SQIVND (reference sequence). The length of the CDR3 is 13 residues. CDR3 sequence (DNA): TGTGCCAGTAGTCCTACAGGGGGCGGTGGCTACACCTTC. Amino acid sequence: CASSPTGGGGYTF.

This clonotype has at least ten counts. V usage is TRBV7-2 and J usage is TRBJ2-2, with TRBD2 as a possible D gene (6 bases). The germline CDR1 and CDR2 sequences are SGHTA and FQGNSA. Between the trimmed V and J ends, which lost 2 bases and 0 bases, there was a span of 10 bases. CDR3 length equals 16 residues. CDR3 sequence (DNA): TGTGCCAGCAGCTTATATCCGGGGGCGAACACCGGGGAGCTGTTTTTT. The encoded protein is CASSLYPGANTGELFF.

This clonotype was picked up many times. V is TRBV12-3 or TRBV12-4 and J is TRBJ2-7; D call uncertain. CDR3 length: 13 residues. V was clipped by 2 bases and J by 3 bases, with 8 bases between them. The CDR3 protein is CASSLRRVYEQYF. The CDR3 nucleotides read TGTGCCAGCAGTTTAAGAAGGGTCTACGAGCAGTACTTC.

This clonotype was seen ten or more times. The chain recombines TRBV6-9 with TRBJ2-1, with D perhaps matching TRBD2 (5 bases). The CDR3 spans 12 residues. Trimming pared 7 bases from V and 6 bases from J, leaving 10 bases between. Germline CDR1 MNHGY, CDR2 SVAAGI. This chain's CDR3 is CASTRTRNEQFF. CDR3 in DNA: TGTGCCAGCACCCGGACTCGCAATGAGCAGTTCTTC.

This clonotype was seen at least ten times. The rearrangement uses TRBV5-1 and TRBJ1-4, with D uncertain. CDR1 and CDR2 (germline): SGHRS, YFSETQ. The CDR3 is 14 amino acids. Trimming stripped 5 bases from V and 3 bases from J, with 11 bases between. Here the CDR3 reads CASREGSPNEKLFF. The CDR3 nucleotides are TGCGCCAGCAGAGAAGGATCTCCTAATGAAAAACTGTTTTTT.

This clonotype appeared many times. The genes are TRBV20-1 and TRBJ1-3; D not certain. Germline V lookup: CDR1 DFQATT, CDR2 SNEGSKA (reference sequence). The germline V and J ends were trimmed by 4 bases and 4 bases, with 14 bases remaining between them. CDR3 length equals 14 residues. CDR3 nucleotide sequence: TGCAGTGCTACACCCTCCCCATACGGAAACACCATATATTTT. Translated: CSATPSPYGNTIYF.

The table lists this clonotype with many counts. The chain carries TRBV18 and TRBJ1-5, with TRBD1 as a possible D gene (5 bases). The V end lost 3 bases, the J end lost 7 bases, and 13 bases lay between the germline ends. The CDR3 length is 14 residues. From germline, CDR1 is KGHSH and CDR2 LQKENI. CDR3: CASSPGQGGQPQHF. CDR3 nucleotide sequence: TGTGCCAGCTCACCGGGGCAGGGAGGCCAGCCCCAGCATTTT.